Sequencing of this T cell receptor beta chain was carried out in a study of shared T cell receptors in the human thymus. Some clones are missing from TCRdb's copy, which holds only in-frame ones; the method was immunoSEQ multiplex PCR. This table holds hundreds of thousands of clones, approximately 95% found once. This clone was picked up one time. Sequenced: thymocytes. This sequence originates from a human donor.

The DNA for the CDR3 is TGTGCCACGGCGAGGATAAGTCACGTGCAGTTCTTC. Its translation is CATARISHVQFF. V gene TRBV11-2 combines with J gene TRBJ2-1; D unclear. V lost 10 bases and J lost 12, with 19 bases in between. The CDR3 is 12 residues long. The germline CDR1 and CDR2 sequences are SGHAT and FQNNGV.